This T cell receptor (beta chain) was found in a study of chemoradiotherapy in HPV16-positive cancers. Whole-study context: Functional T-cell assays on a couple of HPV16-positive patients' cells defined candidate HPV-specific clones and common TCR motifs. Study observations and caveats: Only two HPV16-positive patients supplied the functional HPV-specificity definition. Non-HPV-specific T cells did not expand in tumors during treatment, whereas candidate HPV-specific clones and E7-related motifs did.

This clone was found once. Its antigen is undetermined. Germline CDR1 is MNHNS and CDR2 is SASEGT. The V end lost 6 bases, the J end lost 4 bases, and 18 bases lay between the germline ends. The CDR3 loop spans 15 amino acids. Sequenced by immunoSEQ multiplex PCR; TCRdb stores in-frame clones only, minus some. The sample contains approximately 10,000 clones, around 80% of which appear only once. Repertoires were sampled repeatedly during chemoradiotherapy. Collection of the sample occurred from a patient who underwent chemoradiotherapy. The origin of this receptor is a human donor with HPV-associated anogenital cancer. This chain uses TRBV6-1 with TRBJ1-2; perhaps TRBD1 as D (5 bases). The CDR3 DNA sequence: TGTGCCAGCAGATTATCGACAGTGGAGGGCTATGGCTACACCTTC. This gives the protein CASRLSTVEGYGYTF.